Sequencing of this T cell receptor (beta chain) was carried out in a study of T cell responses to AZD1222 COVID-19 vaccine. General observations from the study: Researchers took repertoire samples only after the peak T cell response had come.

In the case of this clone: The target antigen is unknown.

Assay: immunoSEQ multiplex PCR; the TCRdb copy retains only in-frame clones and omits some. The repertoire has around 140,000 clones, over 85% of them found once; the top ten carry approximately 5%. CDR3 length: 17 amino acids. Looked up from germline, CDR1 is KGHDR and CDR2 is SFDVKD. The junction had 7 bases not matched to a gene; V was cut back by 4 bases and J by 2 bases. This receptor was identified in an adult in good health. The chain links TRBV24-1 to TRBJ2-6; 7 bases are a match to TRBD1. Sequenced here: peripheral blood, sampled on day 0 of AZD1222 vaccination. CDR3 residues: CATSDPRQGAGANVLTF. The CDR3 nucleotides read TGTGCCACCAGTGACCCCAGGCAGGGGGCTGGGGCCAACGTCCTGACTTTC.